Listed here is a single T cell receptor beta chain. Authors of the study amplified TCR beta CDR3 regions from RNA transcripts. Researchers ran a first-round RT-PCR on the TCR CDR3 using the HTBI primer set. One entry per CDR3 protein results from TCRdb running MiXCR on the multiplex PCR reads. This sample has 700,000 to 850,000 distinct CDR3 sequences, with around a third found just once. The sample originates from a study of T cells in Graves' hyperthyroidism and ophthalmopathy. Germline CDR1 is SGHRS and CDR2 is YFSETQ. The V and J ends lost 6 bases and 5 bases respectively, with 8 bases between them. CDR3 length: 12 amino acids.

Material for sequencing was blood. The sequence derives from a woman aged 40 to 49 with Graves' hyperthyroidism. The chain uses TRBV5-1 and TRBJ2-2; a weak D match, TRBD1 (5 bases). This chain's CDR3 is CASTAGTGELFF. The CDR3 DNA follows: TGCGCCAGCACCGCAGGGACCGGGGAGCTGTTTTTT.